This T cell receptor (beta chain) was documented in a study of cytomegalovirus exposure and HLA in healthy donors. V gave up 0 bases and J gave up 0 bases; unmatched junction bases: 0. The CDR3 has 15 amino acids. Germline V gene data show CDR1 as SGHVS and CDR2 as FQNEAQ. A multiplex PCR was run with 60 Vbeta primers and 13 Jbeta primers. Using immunoSEQ multiplex PCR, the repertoire was profiled, and TCRdb retains in-frame clones only, with some absent. The sample consists of 150,000 to 200,000 clones, roughly 65% of them appearing once. The source of this sequence is a man aged 18 to 30 in good health and CMV-seropositive. Sequencing used PBMCs. The chain couples TRBV7-8 to TRBJ2-3; 7 nucleotides line up with TRBD2. DNA for the CDR3: TGTGCCAGCAGCTTAGCGGGAGGGAGCACAGATACGCAGTATTTT. The encoded protein is CASSLAGGSTDTQYF.